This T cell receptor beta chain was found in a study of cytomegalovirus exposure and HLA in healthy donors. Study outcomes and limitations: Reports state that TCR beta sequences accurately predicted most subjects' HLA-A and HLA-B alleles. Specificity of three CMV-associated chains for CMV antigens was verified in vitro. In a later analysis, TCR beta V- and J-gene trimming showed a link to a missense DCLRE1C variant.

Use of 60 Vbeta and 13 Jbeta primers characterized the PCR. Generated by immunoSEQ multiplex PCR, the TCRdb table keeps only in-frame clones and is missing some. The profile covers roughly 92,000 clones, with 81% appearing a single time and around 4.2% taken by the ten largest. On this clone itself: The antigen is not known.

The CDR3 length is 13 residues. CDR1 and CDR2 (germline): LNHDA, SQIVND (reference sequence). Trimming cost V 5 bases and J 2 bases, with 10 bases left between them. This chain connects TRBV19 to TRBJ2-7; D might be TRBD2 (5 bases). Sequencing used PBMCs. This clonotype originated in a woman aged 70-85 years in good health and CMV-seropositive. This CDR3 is CASSVKRTYEQYF. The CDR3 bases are TGTGCCAGTAGTGTGAAGCGGACCTACGAGCAGTACTTC.